This is a list of T cell receptor beta chains from one sample in a study of T cell responses to AZD1222 COVID-19 vaccine. Profiled with immunoSEQ multiplex PCR; TCRdb holds only in-frame clones, not every one. The sample yields under 100,000 clones, roughly 88% seen once. The sequencing used peripheral blood, collected on day 0 of AZD1222 vaccination. These receptor sequences come from an adult in good health. Both conserved end residues are part of each CDR3. D genes are given only for firm matches. Size tells how often a clone was seen (once, few, many) or the class of an expanded clone, and some rows leave it out.

v_call	j_call	clone_size	d_call	cdr3_nt	cdr3_aa
TRBV6-5	TRBJ1-1	-	-	TGTGCCAGCAGTCTCCGGAGGGCCTCGAACACTGAAGCTTTCTTT	CASSLRRASNTEAFF
TRBV7-2	TRBJ2-1	-	-	TGTGCCAGCAGCAAAGCCGGGACATTTGACAATGAGCAGTTCTTC	CASSKAGTFDNEQFF
TRBV4-3	TRBJ1-2	-	TRBD1	TGCGCCAGAGCAGGGGGCGGGGGTGGCTACACCTTC	CARAGGGGGYTF
TRBV3-1/TRBV3-2	TRBJ2-3	-	TRBD2	TGTGCCAGCAGCCAGGGACTAGCGGGGGTTAATACGCAGTATTTT	CASSQGLAGVNTQYF
TRBV28	TRBJ2-2	-	TRBD2	TGTGCCAGCAGTTTGCGGGCGGGGGTTACCGGGGAGCTGTTTTTT	CASSLRAGVTGELFF
TRBV6-5	TRBJ1-5	-	TRBD1	TGTGCCAGCAGCCCAGACAGGGGTCGCAATCAGCCCCAGCATTTT	CASSPDRGRNQPQHF
TRBV6-5	TRBJ1-3	-	-	TGTGCCAGCAGTTACTCCCTAGCTCCCTCTGGAAACACCATATATTTT	CASSYSLAPSGNTIYF
TRBV6-6	TRBJ2-5	-	TRBD1	TGTGCCAGCAGGGGGGACAGGTTAAGAAAGACCCAGTACTTC	CASRGDRLRKTQYF
TRBV10-3	TRBJ1-1	-	-	TGTGCCATCAGTGGGTCGGAGGTGGCTAACACTGAAGCTTTCTTT	CAISGSEVANTEAFF
TRBV2	TRBJ1-5	-	-	TGTGCCAGCAGTGATCAGCCCCAGCATTTT	CASSDQPQHF
TRBV4-1	TRBJ1-5	-	-	TGCGCCAGCAGCAGCAACAGGGATAGCAATCAGCCCCAGCATTTT	CASSSNRDSNQPQHF
TRBV7-2	TRBJ2-1	-	TRBD2	TGTGCCAGCAGCGGAACTAGCGGGGTATACAATGAGCAGTTCTTC	CASSGTSGVYNEQFF
TRBV19	TRBJ2-5	-	TRBD1	TGTGCCAGTAGAGGGACAGGGGGCACCCAGTACTTC	CASRGTGGTQYF
TRBV6-5	TRBJ1-2	-	-	TGTGCCAGCAGTTACTCGAGTGGGAACTTCTATGGCTACACCTTC	CASSYSSGNFYGYTF
TRBV5-6	TRBJ1-3	-	-	TGTGCCAGCAGCTTGGGACTCCCTGGAAACACCATATATTTT	CASSLGLPGNTIYF
TRBV28	TRBJ1-5	-	-	TGTGCCAGCACTGTGACAGACCTTAGCAATCAGCCCCAGCATTTT	CASTVTDLSNQPQHF
TRBV30	TRBJ2-1	-	-	TGTGCCTGGGGACCGGCCTTCTACAATGAGCAGTTCTTC	CAWGPAFYNEQFF
TRBV28	TRBJ1-6	once	-	TGTGCCAGCAGTTTGACGAATTCACCCCTCCACTTT	CASSLTNSPLHF
TRBV7-6	TRBJ1-6	-	-	TGTGCCAGCAGCCCGCTCGATGGTGGGCGTAATAATTCACCCCTCCACTTT	CASSPLDGGRNNSPLHF
TRBV7-9	TRBJ2-5	-	-	TGTGCCAGCAGCTTGGGCCCGACGGTTACCCAGTACTTC	CASSLGPTVTQYF
TRBV7-9	TRBJ2-7	-	-	TGTGCCAGCAGCACACCAGTCGGCTACGAGCAGTACTTC	CASSTPVGYEQYF
TRBV28	TRBJ1-2	-	-	TGTGCCAGCAGTTTATTGTATCCGGGGCAGGGCTACACCTTC	CASSLLYPGQGYTF
TRBV7-8	TRBJ1-2	-	TRBD1	TGTGCCAGCAGCTCAACAGGGGGAATTCGAGGCTACACCTTC	CASSSTGGIRGYTF
TRBV7-6	TRBJ2-3	-	TRBD2	TGTGCCAGCAGCCTTAGCGGGGGGGCCACAGATACGCAGTATTTT	CASSLSGGATDTQYF
TRBV28	TRBJ1-5	-	TRBD1	TGTGCCAGCATCCGACAGGGGGTCCGAAATCAGCCCCAGCATTTT	CASIRQGVRNQPQHF
TRBV5-1	TRBJ2-6	-	-	TGCGCCAGCAGGACAGGCAGCTCTGGGGCCAACGTCCTGACTTTC	CASRTGSSGANVLTF
TRBV3-1/TRBV3-2	TRBJ1-4	-	-	TGTGCCAGCAGGGACCTAGAAAAACTGTTTTTT	CASRDLEKLFF
TRBV27	TRBJ1-1	-	-	TGTGCCAGCAGTTTAGCCAGGGCCACTGAAGCTTTCTTT	CASSLARATEAFF
TRBV19	TRBJ2-2	-	TRBD1	TGTGCCAGTAGTGATCCGGGACAGGGGACCGGGGAGCTGTTTTTT	CASSDPGQGTGELFF
TRBV3-1/TRBV3-2	TRBJ1-1	-	-	TGTGCCAGCAGCCCAGAAGAAGAAACAGTGAACACTGAAGCTTTCTTT	CASSPEEETVNTEAFF
TRBV7-2	TRBJ1-2	-	-	TGTGCCAGCAGCCTAGGATTCAACTATGGCTACACCTTC	CASSLGFNYGYTF
TRBV15	TRBJ2-3	-	-	TGTGCCACCAGCAGAGATCGCGAACTCACAGATACGCAGTATTTT	CATSRDRELTDTQYF
TRBV4-2	TRBJ1-5	-	TRBD1	TGTGCCAGCAGCGTTGGGACAGACAATCAGCCCCAGCATTTT	CASSVGTDNQPQHF
TRBV6-5	TRBJ2-7	once	-	TGTGCCAGCAGGTTATCCAATTACGAGCAGTACTTC	CASRLSNYEQYF
TRBV7-9	TRBJ1-6	-	TRBD1	TGTGCCAGCAGCCCGCGGGACAGGGTTGAATCACCCCTCCACTTT	CASSPRDRVESPLHF
TRBV13	TRBJ2-7	-	TRBD1	TGTGCCAGCAGCTTAGAGGTCATGGCAGGGGGCAACGAGCAGTACTTC	CASSLEVMAGGNEQYF
TRBV29-1	TRBJ1-1	once	-	TGCAGCGTTGAACTGTATTTGGACAGGAACACTGAAGCTTTCTTT	CSVELYLDRNTEAFF
TRBV15	TRBJ2-5	-	-	TGTGCCACCAGCAGAGATCTCCAAGAGACCCAGTACTTC	CATSRDLQETQYF
TRBV2	TRBJ1-1	-	-	TGTGCCAGCAGTGAAGAGCAGGGGTTTAGCGCTTTCTTT	CASSEEQGFSAFF
TRBV30	TRBJ1-4	-	-	TGTGCCTGGAACCCGGGCCCCCGAAATGAAAAACTGTTTTTT	CAWNPGPRNEKLFF
TRBV9	TRBJ1-2	once	-	TGTGCCAGCAGCGGAGGTGGAGGGTTTGGCTACACCTTC	CASSGGGGFGYTF
TRBV30	TRBJ1-6	-	-	TGTGCCTGGAGTGTATTAGAAGTCGGACCCAGTCGGGATTCACCCCTCCACTTT	CAWSVLEVGPSRDSPLHF
TRBV28	TRBJ1-1	-	TRBD1	TGTGCCAGCAGTTTAGGTTCCGGGACAGGGACCAGGAACACTGAAGCTTTCTTT	CASSLGSGTGTRNTEAFF
TRBV2	TRBJ1-2	-	TRBD1	TGTGCCAGCAACTTACAGGGGGCGAAGCGAGGCTACACCTTC	CASNLQGAKRGYTF
TRBV7-2	TRBJ1-2	-	-	TGTGCCAGCAGCACATATGACAGCTACTATGGCTACACCTTC	CASSTYDSYYGYTF
TRBV19	TRBJ1-3	once	-	TGTGCCAGTAGTGTTCTTCCTAGGGGAGGAAACACCATATATTTT	CASSVLPRGGNTIYF
TRBV6-5	TRBJ2-7	once	TRBD1	TGTGCCAGCAGTTCCGCCCGGACAGGTTCCTACGAGCAGTACTTC	CASSSARTGSYEQYF
TRBV13	TRBJ2-1	-	-	TGTGCCAGCAGCCAGAGGGGTTGGGCCAATGAGCAGTTCTTC	CASSQRGWANEQFF
TRBV12-5	TRBJ1-4	-	-	TGTGCTAGTGGTTTCCACAGGACGTCAACTAATGAAAAACTGTTTTTT	CASGFHRTSTNEKLFF